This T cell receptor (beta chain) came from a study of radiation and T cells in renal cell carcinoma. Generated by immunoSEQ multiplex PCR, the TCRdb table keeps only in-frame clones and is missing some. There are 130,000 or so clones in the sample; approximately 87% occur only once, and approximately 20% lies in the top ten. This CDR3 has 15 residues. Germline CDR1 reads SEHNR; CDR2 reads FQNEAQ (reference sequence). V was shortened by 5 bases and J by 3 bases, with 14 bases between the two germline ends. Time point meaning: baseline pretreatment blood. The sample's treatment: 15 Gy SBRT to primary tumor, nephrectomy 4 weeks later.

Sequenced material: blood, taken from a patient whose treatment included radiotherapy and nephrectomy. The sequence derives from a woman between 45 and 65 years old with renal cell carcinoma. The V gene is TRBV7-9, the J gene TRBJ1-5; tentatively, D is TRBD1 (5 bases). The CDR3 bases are TGTGCCAGCAGCCCGCGGGACGGACACAATCAGCCCCAGCATTTT. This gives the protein CASSPRDGHNQPQHF. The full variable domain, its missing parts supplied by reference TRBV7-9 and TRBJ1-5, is DTGVSQNPRHKITKRGQNVTFRCDPISEHNRLYWYRQTLGQGPEFLTYFQNEAQLEKSRLLSDRFSAERPKGSFSTLEIQRTEQGDSAMYLCASSPRDGHNQPQHFGDGTRLSIL.